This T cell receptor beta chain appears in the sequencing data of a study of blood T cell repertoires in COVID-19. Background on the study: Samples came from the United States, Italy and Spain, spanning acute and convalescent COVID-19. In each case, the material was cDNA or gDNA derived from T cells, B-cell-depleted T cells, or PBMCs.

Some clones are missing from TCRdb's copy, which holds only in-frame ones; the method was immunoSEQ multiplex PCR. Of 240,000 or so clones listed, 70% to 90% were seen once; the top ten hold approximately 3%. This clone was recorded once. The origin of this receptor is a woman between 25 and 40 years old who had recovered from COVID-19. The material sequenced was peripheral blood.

The CDR3, as DNA: TGTGCCAGCAATAGCGGGGGGGTAGGCAATGAGCAGTTCTTC. As protein: CASNSGGVGNEQFF. The V gene is TRBV5-4, the J gene TRBJ2-1; TRBD2 aligns across 11 bases. The CDR3 contains 14 residues. With V trimmed by 6 bases and J by 6 bases, 5 bases remained unmatched. Germline V gene data show CDR1 as SGHNT and CDR2 as YYREEE (reference sequence).